These T cell receptor beta chains were read from a single sample in a study of glioma-infiltrating T cells after dendritic cell vaccination. This table comes from immunoSEQ multiplex PCR, and its TCRdb copy is limited to in-frame clones, with some not included. This table has some 110,000 clones, around 87% appearing once. Sequenced material: blood, taken after dendritic cell vaccination. These receptor sequences come from a human donor with glioblastoma. The CDR3 runs from the conserved cysteine through the conserved F or W.

v_call	cdr3_aa
TRBV6-5	CASSYSAEETQYF
TRBV9	CASSVGPVRGDTQYF
TRBV5-1	CASSLDRSSGNTIYF
TRBV19	CASTPWGGATEAFF
TRBV18	CASSRLAGSTDTQYF
TRBV6-5	CASTTGGYEQYF
TRBV7-2	CASSLQGLGGANVLTF
TRBV7-9	CASSLATGKETQYF
TRBV25-1	CASSGRRYRDYGYTF
TRBV4-1	CASSQTGLAVQETQYF
TRBV6-5	CASSYQGATGELFF
TRBV2	CASIGEKLFF
TRBV29-1	CSVAGGYTEAFF
TRBV19	CASSRQGAVNYGYTF
TRBV9	CASSVGGGRVSEQFF
TRBV6-6	CASSYSAGTRNSEQYF
TRBV5-5	CASSSWTSGSYEQFF
TRBV2	CASSEGAGYGYTF
TRBV5-4	CASSPGGAIDTQYF
TRBV18	CASSLSEKLFF
TRBV6-6	CASSPGKGRAFF
TRBV6-5	CASRPDRGLGYTF
TRBV6-1	CASSARQGSYNEQFF
TRBV18	CASSPGDNSPLHF
TRBV5-1	CASSFSGLKGTEAFF
TRBV5-1	CASSLTNQNTEAFF
TRBV11-3	CASSLAGQGVYGYTF
TRBV7-3	CASSFASGGLYNEQFF
TRBV19	CASSETGLYGYTF
TRBV4-1	CASSQGGGQGLETQYF
TRBV6-1	CASCLLAGADTQYF
TRBV5-1	CASSFQQANTEAFF
TRBV6-1	CASSEPVNSFGNSPLHF
TRBV5-1	CASRLDTGSSTDTQYF
TRBV5-1	CASSYGTSGGTDTQYF
TRBV2	CASTGAGGLAGDEQYF
TRBV9	CASSVALADNEQFF
TRBV5-6	CASIRQGTNYGYTF
TRBV12-5	CASGTGQPGLAGETQYF
TRBV5-8	CASSLVSGAYQPQHF
TRBV27	CASSPGEGKMKKLFF
TRBV30	CAWSVTRFDSPLHF
TRBV5-1	CASRPGPDRGQQPQHF
TRBV5-1	CASSPDSRDTQYF
TRBV9	CASSVGSRGLETQYF
TRBV18	CASSPLQGGTNEKLFF
TRBV6-6	CASRDRDRQETQYF
TRBV18	CASSPPGEGNGQYF
TRBV2	CSGGYLGGGEQFF
TRBV5-5	CASSFGGVVVNEKLFF
TRBV29-1	CSVDPGGWAFF
TRBV9	CASSPTGLAGFDYEQYF
TRBV5-1	CASSTAGTQETQYF